What follows is one TCR beta chain and its context. Trimming cost V 4 bases and J 3 bases; bases outside gene matches: 3. Germline CDR1 is SGHRS and CDR2 is YFSETQ. The CDR3 is made up of 15 amino acids. TCRdb keeps only in-frame clones here, not all; method: immunoSEQ multiplex PCR. The table has around 99,000 clones, around 92% seen once; the top ten hold 2.6%. The sample is drawn from a study of T cell changes during pregnancy in multiple sclerosis. Source: peripheral blood, taken in the first trimester of pregnancy. The receptor was derived from a female donor with multiple sclerosis, enrolled in a pregnancy study. This chain connects TRBV5-1 to TRBJ2-7; 14 bases match TRBD2. The chain's CDR3 is CASSRGTSGGYEQYF. The CDR3 coding sequence is TGCGCCAGCAGCCGTGGGACTAGCGGGGGCTACGAGCAGTACTTC.